This T cell receptor (beta chain) was identified in a study of STAT5B mutations in CD4+ large granular lymphocyte leukemia. Sequencing was at survey level. Generated by immunoSEQ multiplex PCR, the TCRdb table keeps only in-frame clones and is missing some. This table holds under 30,000 clones, about 77% found once. The germline V gene has CDR1 WSHSY and CDR2 SAAADI. The CDR3 runs 13 residues. Trimming shortened V by 0 bases and J by 10 bases, and 9 bases separated the two germline ends. The sample comprised CD4+ T cells from blood buffy coats. V and J are TRBV10-2 and TRBJ1-4; D gene unclear. The receptor comes from a human donor in good health. CDR3 DNA sequence: TGCGCCAGCAGTGAGTCGCCTTTGGGAAAACTGTTTTTT. Amino acid sequence: CASSESPLGKLFF.